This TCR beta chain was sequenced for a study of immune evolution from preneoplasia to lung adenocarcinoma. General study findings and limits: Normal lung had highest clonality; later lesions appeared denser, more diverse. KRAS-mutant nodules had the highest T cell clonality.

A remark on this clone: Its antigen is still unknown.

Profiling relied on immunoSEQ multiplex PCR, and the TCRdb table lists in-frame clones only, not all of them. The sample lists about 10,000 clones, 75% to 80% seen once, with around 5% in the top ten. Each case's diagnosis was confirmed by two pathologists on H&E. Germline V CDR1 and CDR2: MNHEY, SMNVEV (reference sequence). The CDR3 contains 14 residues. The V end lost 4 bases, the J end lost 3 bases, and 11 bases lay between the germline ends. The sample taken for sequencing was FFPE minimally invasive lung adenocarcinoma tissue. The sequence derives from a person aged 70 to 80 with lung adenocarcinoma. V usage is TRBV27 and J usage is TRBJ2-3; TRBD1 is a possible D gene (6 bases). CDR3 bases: TGTGCCAGCAGTTCCGGGACATTTACAGATACGCAGTATTTT. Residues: CASSSGTFTDTQYF.